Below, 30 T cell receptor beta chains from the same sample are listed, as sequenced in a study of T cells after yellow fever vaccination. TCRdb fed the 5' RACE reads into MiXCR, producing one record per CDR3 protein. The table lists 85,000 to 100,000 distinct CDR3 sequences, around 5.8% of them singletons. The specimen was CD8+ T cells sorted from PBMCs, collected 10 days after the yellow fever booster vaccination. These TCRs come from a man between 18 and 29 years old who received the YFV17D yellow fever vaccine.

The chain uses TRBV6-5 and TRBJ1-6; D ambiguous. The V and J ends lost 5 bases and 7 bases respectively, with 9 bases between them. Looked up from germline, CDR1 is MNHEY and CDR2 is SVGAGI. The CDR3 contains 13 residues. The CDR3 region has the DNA TGTGCCAGCAGTGACACTTGGAATTCACCCCTCCACTTT. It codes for CASSDTWNSPLHF.

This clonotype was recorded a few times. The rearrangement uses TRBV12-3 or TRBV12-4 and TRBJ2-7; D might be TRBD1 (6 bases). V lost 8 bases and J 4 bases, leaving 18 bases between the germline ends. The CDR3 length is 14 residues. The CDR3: CASGHGTTKYEQYF. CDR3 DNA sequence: TGTGCCAGCGGCCACGGGACAACAAAATACGAGCAGTACTTC.

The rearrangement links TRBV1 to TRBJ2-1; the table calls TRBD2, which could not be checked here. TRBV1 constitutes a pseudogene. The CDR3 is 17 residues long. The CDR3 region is CTSSQVPRAGAYNEQFF. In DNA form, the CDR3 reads TGCACCAGCAGCCAAGTCCCTCGCGCGGGGGCCTACAATGAGCAGTTCTTC.

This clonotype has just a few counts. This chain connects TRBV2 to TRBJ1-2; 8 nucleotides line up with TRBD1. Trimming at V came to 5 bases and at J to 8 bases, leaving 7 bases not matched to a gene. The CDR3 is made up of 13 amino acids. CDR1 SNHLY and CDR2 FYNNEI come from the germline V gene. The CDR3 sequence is CASSTSGGWGYTF. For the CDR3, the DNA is TGTGCCAGCAGTACCTCAGGGGGCTGGGGCTACACCTTC.

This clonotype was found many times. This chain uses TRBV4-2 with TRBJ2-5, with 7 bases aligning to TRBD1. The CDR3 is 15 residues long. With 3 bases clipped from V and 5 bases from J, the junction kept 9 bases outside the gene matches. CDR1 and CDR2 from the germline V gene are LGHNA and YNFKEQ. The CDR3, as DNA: TGTGCCAGCAGCCACCTTAACAGGGGAATGGAGACCCAGTACTTC. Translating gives CASSHLNRGMETQYF.

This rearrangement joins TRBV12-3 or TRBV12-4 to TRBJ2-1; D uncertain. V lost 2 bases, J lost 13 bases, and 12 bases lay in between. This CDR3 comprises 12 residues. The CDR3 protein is CASSLSPTRQFF. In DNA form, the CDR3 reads TGTGCCAGCAGTTTAAGTCCAACCCGCCAGTTCTTC.

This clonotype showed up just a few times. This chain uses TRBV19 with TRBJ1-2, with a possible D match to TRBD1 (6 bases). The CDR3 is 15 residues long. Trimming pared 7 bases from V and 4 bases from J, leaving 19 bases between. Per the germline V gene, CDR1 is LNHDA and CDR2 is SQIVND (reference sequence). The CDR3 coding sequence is TGTGCCAGTATGTGGGGAGCAACAGGGACCTATGGCTACACCTTC. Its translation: CASMWGATGTYGYTF.

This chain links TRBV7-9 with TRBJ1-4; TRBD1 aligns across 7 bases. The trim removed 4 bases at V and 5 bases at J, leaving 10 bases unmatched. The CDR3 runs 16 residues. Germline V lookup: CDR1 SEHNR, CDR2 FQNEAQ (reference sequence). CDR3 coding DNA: TGTGCCAGCAGCTCTACCAGGGGGGGAGCGAATGAAAAACTGTTTTTT. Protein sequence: CASSSTRGGANEKLFF.

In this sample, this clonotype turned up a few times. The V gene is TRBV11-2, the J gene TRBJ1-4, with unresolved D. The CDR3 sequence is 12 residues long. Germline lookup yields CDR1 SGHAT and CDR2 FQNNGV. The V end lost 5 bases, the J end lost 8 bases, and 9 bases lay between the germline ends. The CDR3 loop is CASSLPVEKLFF. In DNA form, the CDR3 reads TGTGCCAGCAGCCTCCCGGTCGAAAAACTGTTTTTT.

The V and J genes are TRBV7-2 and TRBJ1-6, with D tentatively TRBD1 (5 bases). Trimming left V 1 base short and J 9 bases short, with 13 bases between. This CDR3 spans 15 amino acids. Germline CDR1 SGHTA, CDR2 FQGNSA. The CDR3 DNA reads TGTGCCAGCAGCTTAGAGCAGGGCCTAGGTTCACCCCTCCACTTT. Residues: CASSLEQGLGSPLHF. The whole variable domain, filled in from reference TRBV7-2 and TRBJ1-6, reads GAGVSQSPSNKVTEKGKDVELRCDPISGHTALYWYRQSLGQGLEFLIYFQGNSAPDKSGLPSDRFSAERTGGSVSTLTIQRTQQEDSAVYLCASSLEQGLGSPLHFGNGTRLTVT.

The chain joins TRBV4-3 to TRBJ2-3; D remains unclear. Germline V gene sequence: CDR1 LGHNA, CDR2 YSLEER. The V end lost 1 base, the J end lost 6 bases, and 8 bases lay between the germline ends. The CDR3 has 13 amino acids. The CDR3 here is CASSQVRWDTQYF. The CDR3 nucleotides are TGCGCCAGCAGCCAAGTCCGATGGGATACGCAGTATTTT.

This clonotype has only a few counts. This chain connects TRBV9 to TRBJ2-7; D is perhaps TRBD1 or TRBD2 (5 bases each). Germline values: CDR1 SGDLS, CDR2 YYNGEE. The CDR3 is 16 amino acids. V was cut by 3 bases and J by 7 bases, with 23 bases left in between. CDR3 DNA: TGTGCCAGCAGCGAGAGTGGTCGGGACCCCCTTTGGGAGCAGTACTTC. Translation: CASSESGRDPLWEQYF.

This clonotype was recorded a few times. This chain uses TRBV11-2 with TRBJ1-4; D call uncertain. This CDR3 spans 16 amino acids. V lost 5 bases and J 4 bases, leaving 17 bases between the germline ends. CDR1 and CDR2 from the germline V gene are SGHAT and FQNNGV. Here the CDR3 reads CASSRGSAGLNEKLFF. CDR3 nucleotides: TGTGCCAGCAGCCGGGGATCGGCAGGCCTTAATGAAAAACTGTTTTTT.

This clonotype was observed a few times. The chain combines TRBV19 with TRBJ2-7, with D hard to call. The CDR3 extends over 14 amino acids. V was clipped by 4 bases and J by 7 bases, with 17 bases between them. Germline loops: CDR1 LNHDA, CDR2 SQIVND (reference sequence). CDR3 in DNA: TGTGCCAGTAGTAGCGGTCTTACAGATAGGGAGCAGTACTTC. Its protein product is CASSSGLTDREQYF.

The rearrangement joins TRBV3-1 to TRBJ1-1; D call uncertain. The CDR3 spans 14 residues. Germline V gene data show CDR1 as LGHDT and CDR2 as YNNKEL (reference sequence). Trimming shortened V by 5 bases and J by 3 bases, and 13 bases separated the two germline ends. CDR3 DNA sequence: TGTGCCAGCAGCTCCGCGATCGGGGACACTGAAGCTTTCTTT. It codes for CASSSAIGDTEAFF.

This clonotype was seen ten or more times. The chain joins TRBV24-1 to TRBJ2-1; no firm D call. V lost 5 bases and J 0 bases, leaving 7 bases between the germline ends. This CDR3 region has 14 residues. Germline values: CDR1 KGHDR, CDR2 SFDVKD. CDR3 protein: CATSGRSSYNEQFF. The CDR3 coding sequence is TGTGCCACCAGTGGGCGGAGCTCCTACAATGAGCAGTTCTTC.

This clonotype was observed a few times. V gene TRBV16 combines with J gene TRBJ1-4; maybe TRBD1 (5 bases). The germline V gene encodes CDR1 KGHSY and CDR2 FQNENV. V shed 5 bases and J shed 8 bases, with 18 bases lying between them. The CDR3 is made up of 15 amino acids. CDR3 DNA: TGTGCCAGCAGCGAAACCGGGGGTTCCGGGGAAAAACTGTTTTTT. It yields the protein CASSETGGSGEKLFF.

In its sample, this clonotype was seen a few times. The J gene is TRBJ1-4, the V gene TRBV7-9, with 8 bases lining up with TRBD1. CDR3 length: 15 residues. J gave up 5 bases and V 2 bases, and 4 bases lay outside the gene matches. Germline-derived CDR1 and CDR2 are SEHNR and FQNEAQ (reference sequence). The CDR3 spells CASSLPPGGNEKLFF. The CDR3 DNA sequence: TGTGCCAGCAGCTTACCCCCAGGGGGCAATGAAAAACTGTTTTTT.

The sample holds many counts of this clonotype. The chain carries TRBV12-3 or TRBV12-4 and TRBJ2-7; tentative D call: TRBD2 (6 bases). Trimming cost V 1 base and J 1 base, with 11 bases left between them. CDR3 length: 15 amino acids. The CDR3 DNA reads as TGTGCCAGCAGTTTAGACACGGGACTGTCCTACGAGCAGTACTTC. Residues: CASSLDTGLSYEQYF.

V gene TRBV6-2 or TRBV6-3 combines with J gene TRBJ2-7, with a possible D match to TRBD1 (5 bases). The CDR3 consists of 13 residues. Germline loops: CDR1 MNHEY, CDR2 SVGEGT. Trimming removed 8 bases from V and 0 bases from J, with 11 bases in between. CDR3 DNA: TGTGCCAGCGGAGAGACAGTCTCCTACGAGCAGTACTTC. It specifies CASGETVSYEQYF.

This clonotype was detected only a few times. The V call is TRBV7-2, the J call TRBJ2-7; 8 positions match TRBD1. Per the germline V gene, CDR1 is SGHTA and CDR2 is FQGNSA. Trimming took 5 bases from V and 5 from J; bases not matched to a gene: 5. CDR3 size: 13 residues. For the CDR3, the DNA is TGTGCCAGCAGCATTGGACAGGGAGACGAGCAGTACGTC. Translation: CASSIGQGDEQYV.

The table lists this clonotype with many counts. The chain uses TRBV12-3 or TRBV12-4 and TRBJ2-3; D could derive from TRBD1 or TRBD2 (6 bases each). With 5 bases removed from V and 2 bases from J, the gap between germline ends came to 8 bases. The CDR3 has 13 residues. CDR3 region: CASSRGPTDTQYF. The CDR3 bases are TGTGCCAGCAGTCGGGGGCCCACAGATACGCAGTATTTT.

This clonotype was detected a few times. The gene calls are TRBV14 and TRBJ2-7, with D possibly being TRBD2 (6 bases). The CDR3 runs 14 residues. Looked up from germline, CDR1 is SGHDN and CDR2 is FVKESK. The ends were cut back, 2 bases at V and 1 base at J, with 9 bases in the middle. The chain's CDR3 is CASSQWGLSYEQYF. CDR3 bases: TGTGCCAGCAGCCAATGGGGACTTTCCTACGAGCAGTACTTC. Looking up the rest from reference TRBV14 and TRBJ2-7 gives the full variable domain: EAGVTQFPSHSVIEKGQTVTLRCDPISGHDNLYWYRRVMGKEIKFLLHFVKESKQDESGMPNNRFLAERTGGTYSTLKVQPAELEDSGVYFCASSQWGLSYEQYFGPGTRLTVT.

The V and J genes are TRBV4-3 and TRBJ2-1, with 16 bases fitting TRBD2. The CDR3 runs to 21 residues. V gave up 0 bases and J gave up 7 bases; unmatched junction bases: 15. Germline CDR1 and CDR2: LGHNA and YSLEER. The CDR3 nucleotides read TGCGCCAGCAGCCAAGATGCGCCGGGACTAGCGGGGGGGTATACAACGAATGAGCAGTTCTTC. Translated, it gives CASSQDAPGLAGGYTTNEQFF.

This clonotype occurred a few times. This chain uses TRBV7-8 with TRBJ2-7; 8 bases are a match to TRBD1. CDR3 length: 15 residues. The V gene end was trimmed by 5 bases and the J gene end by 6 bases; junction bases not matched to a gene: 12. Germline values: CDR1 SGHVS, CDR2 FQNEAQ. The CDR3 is CASSPTPGGYSEQYV. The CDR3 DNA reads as TGTGCCAGCAGCCCCACGCCAGGGGGCTATAGCGAGCAGTACGTC.

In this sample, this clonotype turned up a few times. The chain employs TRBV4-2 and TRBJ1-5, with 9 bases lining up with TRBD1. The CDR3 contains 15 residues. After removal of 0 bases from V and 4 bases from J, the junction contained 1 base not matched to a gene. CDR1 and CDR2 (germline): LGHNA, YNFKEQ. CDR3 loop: CASSQDGTGNQPQHF. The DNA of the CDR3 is TGTGCCAGCAGCCAAGACGGGACAGGGAATCAGCCCCAGCATTTT.

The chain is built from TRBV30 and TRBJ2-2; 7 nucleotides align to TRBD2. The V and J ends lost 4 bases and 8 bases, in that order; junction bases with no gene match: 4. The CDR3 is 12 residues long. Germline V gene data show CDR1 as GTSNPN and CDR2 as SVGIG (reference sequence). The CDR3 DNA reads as TGTGCCTGGAATCGCGGGGGAGGGGAGCTGTTTTTT. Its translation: CAWNRGGGELFF.

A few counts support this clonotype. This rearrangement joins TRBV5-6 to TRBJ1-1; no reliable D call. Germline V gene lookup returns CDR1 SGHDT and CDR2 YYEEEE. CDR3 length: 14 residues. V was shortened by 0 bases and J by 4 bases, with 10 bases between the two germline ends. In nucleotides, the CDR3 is TGTGCCAGCAGCTTGGAAGGACGGAGCACTGAAGCTTTCTTT. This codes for CASSLEGRSTEAFF.

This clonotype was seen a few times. CDR3 residues: CSVSVADFYGYTF. CDR3 nucleotide sequence: TGCAGCGTTTCTGTAGCCGACTTCTATGGCTACACCTTC. The genes are TRBV29-1 and TRBJ1-2; D is ambiguous. The germline V gene has CDR1 SQVTM and CDR2 ANQGSEA. V lost 5 bases and J lost 4, with 14 bases in between. The CDR3 sequence is 13 residues long.

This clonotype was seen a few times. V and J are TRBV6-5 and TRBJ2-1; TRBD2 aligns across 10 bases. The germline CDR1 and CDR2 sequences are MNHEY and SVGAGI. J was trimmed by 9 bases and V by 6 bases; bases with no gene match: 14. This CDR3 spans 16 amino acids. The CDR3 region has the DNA TGTGCCAGCAGCCCCCGAGCGGGGGGGTTCTTGTTTGAGCAGTTCTTC. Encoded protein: CASSPRAGGFLFEQFF.